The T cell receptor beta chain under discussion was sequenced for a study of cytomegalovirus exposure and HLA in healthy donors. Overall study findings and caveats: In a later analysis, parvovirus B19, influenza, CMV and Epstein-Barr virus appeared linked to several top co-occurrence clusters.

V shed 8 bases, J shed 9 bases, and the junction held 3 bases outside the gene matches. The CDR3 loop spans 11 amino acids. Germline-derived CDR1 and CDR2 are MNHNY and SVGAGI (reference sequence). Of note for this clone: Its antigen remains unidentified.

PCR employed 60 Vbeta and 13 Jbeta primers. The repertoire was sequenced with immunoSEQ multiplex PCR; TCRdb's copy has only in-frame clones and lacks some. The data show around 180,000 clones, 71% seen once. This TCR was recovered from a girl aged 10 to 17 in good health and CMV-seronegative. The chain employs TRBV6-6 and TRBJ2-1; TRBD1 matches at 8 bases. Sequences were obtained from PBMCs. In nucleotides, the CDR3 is TGTGCCAGCCAGGGGGCAATTGAGCAGTTCTTC. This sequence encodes CASQGAIEQFF.